This T cell receptor (beta chain) appears in the sequencing data of a study of blood T cells in healthy people across ages (dated by TCRdb to the mid-2010s). Broadly, across the study: Template switching captured roughly one uniquely barcoded TCR beta cDNA molecule per two T cells in model experiments. The study measured age-related changes in TCR beta repertoire diversity using deep sequencing normalized with unique cDNA molecular identifiers. The donors were divided into four age groups: young (average around 15 years), middle-aged (approximately 42), aged (approximately 62) and long-lived (about 79). Two additional independent replicas of 1 million unique cDNA reads from the same blood draw were analyzed for two donors (one aged 18 to 30 and one aged 80 or older). What the authors observed across the whole study: Because donor CMV infection status was unknown, age-related changes in expanded clonotypes were potentially confounded. The long-lived group showed more naive CD4+ T cells, fewer expanded clones and increased TCR diversity than the aged group, suggesting age selection. Observed TCR beta diversity per million T cells fell roughly linearly with age, and a significant reduction was already apparent by age roughly 41. Observed TCR beta diversity correlated strongly with the percentage of naive T cells measured by flow cytometry. Estimates of total diversity from one million sequenced T cells were regarded as lower bounds and underestimates. Because profiling used bulk unsorted PBMCs, naive and antigen-experienced compartments could not be compared conclusively.

Libraries came from 5' RACE. The sequencer was an Illumina HiSeq 2500. A second 7 to 11 cycle PCR used a sample-barcoded 5' primer and a J-beta primer mix. Each TCR beta cDNA molecule received a unique molecular identifier from a template-switch 5' adaptor carrying 12 random nucleotides. Each sample yielded at least 3 million CDR3-containing paired-end reads. First-strand cDNA was synthesized from all RNA with the Mint cDNA synthesis kit, primed by a TRBC-specific oligonucleotide. Following uracil-DNA glycosylase treatment, all cDNA underwent a first 18-cycle PCR with the universal primers M1SS and BC2_uni_R. Concerning the study's data processing: Normalization of each sample was performed by random selection of 1 million high-quality reads, each carrying a distinct molecular identifier. Reads sharing molecular identifiers were discarded rather than binned into consensus sequences. MiTCR, set to a Q25 quality threshold and the strictest error-elimination algorithm, was used for CDR3 identification, clonotype clustering and error correction. A nonparametric unseen species model with Euler transformation was used to estimate lower-bound total TCR beta diversity. TCRdb reanalyzed the raw reads on its own, using fastp at Q25 for trimming and MiXCR for clone calling, and kept in-frame beta chains. Entries that share a CDR3 protein sequence are merged under the most common genes and DNA. The V and J calls were determined by TCRdb, not by the authors. The sample yields 600,000 to 1,000,000 distinct CDR3 sequences; about 25% were counted once. Of the sample, approximately 4% falls within the top ten clones.

The 39 donors, aged roughly 6 to 95 years, were systemically healthy Caucasian individuals from Russia. Ten milliliters of peripheral blood were drawn from each donor into EDTA-treated Vacutainer tubes. Ficoll-Paque density-gradient centrifugation was used to isolate PBMCs, with at least 6.5 million per sample. Trizol reagent was used to extract total RNA from the PBMCs, yielding at least 5 micrograms per sample. Naive CD45RAhigh/CD27high T cell percentages were measured by flow cytometry on a PBMC aliquot from every donor. V is pared back by 4 bases and J by 3 bases, with 7 bases lying between the germline termini. For CDR1 and CDR2, the germline V gene (reference sequence) lists DFQATT and SNEGSKA. Including the terminal cysteine and phenylalanine, the CDR3 comprises 12 residues. Kept here is only the CDR3 DNA, which spans 36 bases and is read in frame from base 1. This clonotype was picked up a small number of times. It has no known antigen specificity. No much larger clone is present one base from it, and per-base qualities are unavailable.

These sequences were also reported in another study, on T cells of mothers and their children. That second publication adds: The donors were nine systemically healthy Caucasian individuals, made up of three mothers and their six children. cDNA synthesis consumed the entire amount of extracted RNA, loaded at approximately 1.6 ug RNA in each 15 ul reaction. In the second PCR, the M1S primer introduced both the sample barcodes and 2-4 random nucleotides. Over 9.5 million TCR beta CDR3 reads came from each mother, compared with some 3 million reads from each child. Thymic selection shapes the output of TCR recombination in a similar way in related and unrelated pairs, and inherited differences have a minor effect. Normalized repertoire overlap was always slightly but never significantly higher in related than unrelated mother-child pairs. No persistent microchimeric T cell clones were found, with a detection sensitivity of 85 to 100 clones per million clonotypes. The study used deep NGS to compare TCR beta repertoires of mothers and children, seeking features distinguishing related mother-child pairs from unrelated individuals. Mothers averaged about 37 +/- 4 years of age and children averaged about 10 +/- 4 years. Libraries were sequenced on Illumina HiSeq 2000 with 100+100 nt paired-end reads after adapter ligation with NEBNext reagents. To prevent cross-contamination, the mother and child libraries were prepared a month apart and were sequenced in separate runs. For each donor, between 500,000 and 2,000,000 distinct TCR beta clonotypes were identified. Naive TCR beta clonotypes were estimated from low-frequency clonotypes matched to each donor's FACS-determined naive share, without sorting.

The specimen sequenced was blood. This receptor chain uses TRBV20-1 and TRBJ2-1; possibly the D gene is TRBD2, per 5 matching bases. The sequence was collected from a boy younger than 18 in good health. The DNA is as follows: TGCAGTGCTACGGGAAACTACAATGAGCAGTTCTTC. Translated, this gives CSATGNYNEQFF.